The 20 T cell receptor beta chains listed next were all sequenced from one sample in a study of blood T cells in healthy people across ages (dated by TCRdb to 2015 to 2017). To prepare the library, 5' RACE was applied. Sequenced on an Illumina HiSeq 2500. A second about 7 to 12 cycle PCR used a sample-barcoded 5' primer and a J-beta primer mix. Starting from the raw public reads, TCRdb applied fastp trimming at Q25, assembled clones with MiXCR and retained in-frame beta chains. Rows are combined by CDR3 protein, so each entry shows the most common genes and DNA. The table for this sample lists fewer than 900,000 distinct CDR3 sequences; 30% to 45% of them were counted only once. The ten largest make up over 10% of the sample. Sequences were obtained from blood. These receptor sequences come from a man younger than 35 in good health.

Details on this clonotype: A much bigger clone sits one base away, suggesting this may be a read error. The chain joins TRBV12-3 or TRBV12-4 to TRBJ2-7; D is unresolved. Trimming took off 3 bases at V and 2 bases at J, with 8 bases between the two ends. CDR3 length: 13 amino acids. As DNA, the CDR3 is TGTGCCAGCAGTTTTGTACTCCCCTACGAGCAGTACTTC. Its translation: CASSFVLPYEQYF.

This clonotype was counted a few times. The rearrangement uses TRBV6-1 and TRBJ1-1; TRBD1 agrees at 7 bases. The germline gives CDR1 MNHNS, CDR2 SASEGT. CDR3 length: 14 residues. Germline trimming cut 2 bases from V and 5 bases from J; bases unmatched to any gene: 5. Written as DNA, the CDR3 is TGTGCCAGCAGTGAAAGACAGGGAGGGACTGAAGCTTTCTTT. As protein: CASSERQGGTEAFF.

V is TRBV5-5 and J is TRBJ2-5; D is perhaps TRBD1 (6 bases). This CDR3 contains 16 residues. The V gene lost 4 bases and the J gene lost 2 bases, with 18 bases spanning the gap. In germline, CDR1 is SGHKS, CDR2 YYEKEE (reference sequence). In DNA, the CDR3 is TGTGCCAGCAGCCTGACTCCGGGACACTTTCAAGAGACCCAGTACTTC. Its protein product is CASSLTPGHFQETQYF.

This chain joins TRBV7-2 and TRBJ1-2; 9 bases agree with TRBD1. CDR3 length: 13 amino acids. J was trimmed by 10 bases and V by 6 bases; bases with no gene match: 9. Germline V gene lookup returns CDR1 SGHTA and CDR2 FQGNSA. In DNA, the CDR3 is TGTGCCAGCAGTTCGACCGGGACAGGGCTCTACACCTTC. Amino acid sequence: CASSSTGTGLYTF.

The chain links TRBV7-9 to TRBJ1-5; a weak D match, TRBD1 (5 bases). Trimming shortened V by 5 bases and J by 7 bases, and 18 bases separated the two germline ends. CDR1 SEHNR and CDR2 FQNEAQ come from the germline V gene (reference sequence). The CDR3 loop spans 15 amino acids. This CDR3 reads CASSRGGDLPQPQHF. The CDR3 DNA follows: TGTGCCAGCAGCCGCGGGGGGGATCTCCCACAGCCCCAGCATTTT.

Here the CDR3 reads CASSQERFGNQPQHF. The CDR3 bases are TGTGCCAGCAGCCAAGAACGTTTCGGCAATCAGCCCCAGCATTTT. This rearrangement joins TRBV4-2 to TRBJ1-5; D remains ambiguous. The CDR3 loop spans 15 amino acids. V shed 0 bases and J shed 2 bases, with 8 bases lying between them. Per the germline V gene, CDR1 is LGHNA and CDR2 is YNFKEQ.

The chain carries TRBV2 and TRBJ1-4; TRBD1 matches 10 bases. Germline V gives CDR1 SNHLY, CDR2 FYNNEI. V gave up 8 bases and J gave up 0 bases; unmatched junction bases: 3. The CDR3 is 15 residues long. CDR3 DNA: TGTGCCAGCGGGGGACAGGGGACAACTAATGAAAAACTGTTTTTT. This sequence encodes CASGGQGTTNEKLFF.

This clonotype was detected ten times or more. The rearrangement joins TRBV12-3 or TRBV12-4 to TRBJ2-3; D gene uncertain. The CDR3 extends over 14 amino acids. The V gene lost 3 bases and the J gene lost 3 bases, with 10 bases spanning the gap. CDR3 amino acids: CASSFPGRTDTQYF. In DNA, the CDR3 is TGTGCCAGCAGTTTTCCTGGTAGAACAGATACGCAGTATTTT.

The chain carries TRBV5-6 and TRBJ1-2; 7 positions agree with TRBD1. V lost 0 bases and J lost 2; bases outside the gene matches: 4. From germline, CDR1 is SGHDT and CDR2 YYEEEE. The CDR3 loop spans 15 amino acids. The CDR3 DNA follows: TGTGCCAGCAGCTTGGCCGCAGGGGGGAACTATGGCTACACCTTC. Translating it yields CASSLAAGGNYGYTF.

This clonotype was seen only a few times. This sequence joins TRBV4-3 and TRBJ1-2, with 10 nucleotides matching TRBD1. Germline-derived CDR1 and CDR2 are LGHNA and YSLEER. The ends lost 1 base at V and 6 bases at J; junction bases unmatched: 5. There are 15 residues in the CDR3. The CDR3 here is CASSQVGDRGHGYTF. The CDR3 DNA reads TGCGCCAGCAGCCAAGTGGGGGACAGGGGCCATGGCTACACCTTC.

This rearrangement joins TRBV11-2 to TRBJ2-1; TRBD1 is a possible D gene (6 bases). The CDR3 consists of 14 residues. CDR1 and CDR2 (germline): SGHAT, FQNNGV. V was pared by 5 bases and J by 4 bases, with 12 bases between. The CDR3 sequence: CASSRLGQYNEQFF. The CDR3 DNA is TGTGCCAGCAGCCGATTAGGACAGTACAATGAGCAGTTCTTC.

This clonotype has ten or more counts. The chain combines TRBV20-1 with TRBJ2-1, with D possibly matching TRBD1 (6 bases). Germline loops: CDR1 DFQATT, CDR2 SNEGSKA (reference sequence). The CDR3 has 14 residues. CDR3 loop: CRALAGTFSNEQFF. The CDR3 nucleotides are TGCAGGGCCCTAGCCGGGACATTCAGTAATGAGCAGTTCTTC.

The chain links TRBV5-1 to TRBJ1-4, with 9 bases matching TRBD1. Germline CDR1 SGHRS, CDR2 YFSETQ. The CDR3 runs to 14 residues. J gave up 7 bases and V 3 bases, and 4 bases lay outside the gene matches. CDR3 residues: CASSSGTGIEKLFF. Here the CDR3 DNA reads TGCGCCAGCAGCTCCGGGACAGGGATTGAAAAACTGTTTTTT.

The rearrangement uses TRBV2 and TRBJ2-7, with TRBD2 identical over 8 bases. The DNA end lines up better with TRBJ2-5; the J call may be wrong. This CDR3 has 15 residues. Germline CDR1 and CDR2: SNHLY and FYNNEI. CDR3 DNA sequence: TGTGCCAGCACCGGAGGAGCGGGAGTGCCAGAGACCCAGTACTTC. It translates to CASTGGAGVPETQYF.

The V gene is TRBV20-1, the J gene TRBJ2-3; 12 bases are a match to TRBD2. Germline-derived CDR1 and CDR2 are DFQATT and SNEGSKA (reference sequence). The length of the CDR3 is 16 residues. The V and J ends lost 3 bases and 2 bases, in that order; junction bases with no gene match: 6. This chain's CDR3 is CSASRLAGDYTDTQYF. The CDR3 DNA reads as TGCAGTGCTAGCAGACTAGCGGGGGATTACACAGATACGCAGTATTTT.

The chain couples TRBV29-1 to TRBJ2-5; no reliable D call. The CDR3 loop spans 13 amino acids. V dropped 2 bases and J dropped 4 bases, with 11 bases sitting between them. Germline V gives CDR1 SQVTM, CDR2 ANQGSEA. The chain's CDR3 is CSVEQGLRETQYF. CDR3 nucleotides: TGCAGCGTTGAACAAGGGTTGCGAGAGACCCAGTACTTC.

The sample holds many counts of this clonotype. The CDR3 nucleotides are TGCGCCAGCAGCTTGGGACTAGCGGGGAGGACAGATACGCAGTATTTT. Encoded protein: CASSLGLAGRTDTQYF. The gene calls are TRBV5-1 and TRBJ2-3, with 11 bases fitting TRBD2. Germline V lookup: CDR1 SGHRS, CDR2 YFSETQ. The CDR3 sequence is 16 residues long. V shed 0 bases, J shed 3 bases, and the junction held 3 bases outside the gene matches.

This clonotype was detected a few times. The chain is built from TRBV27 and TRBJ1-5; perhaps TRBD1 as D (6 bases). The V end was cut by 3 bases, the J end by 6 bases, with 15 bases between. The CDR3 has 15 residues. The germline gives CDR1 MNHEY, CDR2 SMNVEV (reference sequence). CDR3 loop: CASSFRGGRGQPQHF. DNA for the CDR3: TGTGCCAGCAGTTTTAGGGGGGGCAGAGGTCAGCCCCAGCATTTT.

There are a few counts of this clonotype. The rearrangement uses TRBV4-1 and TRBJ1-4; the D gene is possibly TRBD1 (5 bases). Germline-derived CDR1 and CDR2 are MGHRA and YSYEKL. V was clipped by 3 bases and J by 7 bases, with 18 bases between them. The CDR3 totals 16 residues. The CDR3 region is CASSQTTGRKIEKLFF. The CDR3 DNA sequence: TGCGCCAGCAGCCAGACTACGGGACGGAAGATTGAAAAACTGTTTTTT.

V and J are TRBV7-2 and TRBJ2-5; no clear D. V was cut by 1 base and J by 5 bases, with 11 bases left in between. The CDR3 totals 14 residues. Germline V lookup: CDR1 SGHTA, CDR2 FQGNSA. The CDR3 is CASSLDSWTETQYF. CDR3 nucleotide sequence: TGTGCCAGCAGCTTAGACTCGTGGACCGAGACCCAGTACTTC.